These 8 T cell receptor beta chains originate from one sample sequenced in a study of vaccination effects on CD4 cells after COVID-19. TCRdb's copy holds only in-frame clones and misses some; the assay was immunoSEQ multiplex PCR. Of approximately 47,000 clones listed, just over 70% are singletons. Scientists isolated CD4+ T cells after a roughly 9-day culture period ended. Participants were given two doses of BNT162b2 or mRNA-1273 vaccine. These receptors are not linked to any known antigen. Sequencing used CD4+ T cells from PBMCs cultured without peptide, obtained after COVID-19 vaccination. The receptors were gathered from a human donor who received a COVID-19 vaccine.

This clone was recorded a few times. The chain carries TRBV27 and TRBJ1-2; TRBD1 matches 8 bases. Trimming at V came to 6 bases and at J to 4 bases, leaving 4 bases not matched to a gene. Germline CDR1 reads MNHEY; CDR2 reads SMNVEV (reference sequence). This CDR3 has 13 residues. The CDR3 sequence: CASSGTGTYGYTF. DNA of the CDR3: TGTGCCAGCAGCGGGACAGGCACCTATGGCTACACCTTC.

This rearrangement joins TRBV5-4 to TRBJ1-2; a possible D gene is TRBD1 (5 bases). V lost 2 bases to trimming and J lost 4 bases, with 12 bases between them. This CDR3 is built from 14 residues. Germline V CDR1 and CDR2: SGHNT, YYREEE (reference sequence). DNA for the CDR3: TGTGCCAGCAGCTTTACACAGGAAAGCTATGGCTACACCTTC. It yields the protein CASSFTQESYGYTF. The full variable domain, completed using reference TRBV5-4 and TRBJ1-2, is ETGVTQSPTHLIKTRGQQVTLRCSSQSGHNTVSWYQQALGQGPQFIFQYYREEENGRGNFPPRFSGLQFPNYSSELNVNALELDDSALYLCASSFTQESYGYTFGSGTRLTVV.

The chain recombines TRBV3-1 (or the pseudogene TRBV3-2) with TRBJ2-1, with 8 bases fitting TRBD2. After removal of 0 bases from V and 10 bases from J, the junction contained 14 bases not matched to a gene. This CDR3 is built from 17 residues. CDR1 LGHDT and CDR2 YNNKEL come from the germline V gene (reference sequence). CDR3 DNA: TGTGCCAGCAGCCAAGAAGATGGGACTAGTGACACGCTCGAGCAGTTCTTC. Residues: CASSQEDGTSDTLEQFF.

This clone was counted between two and nine times. This sequence joins TRBV4-1 and TRBJ1-5; 8 bases line up with TRBD1. The CDR3 covers 15 residues. Looked up from germline, CDR1 is MGHRA and CDR2 is YSYEKL. V lost 0 bases and J lost 2; bases outside the gene matches: 0. CDR3 in amino acids: CASSQEDRGNQPQHF. The CDR3 nucleotides read TGCGCCAGCAGCCAAGAGGACAGGGGCAATCAGCCCCAGCATTTT.

The V and J genes are TRBV19 and TRBJ1-2; D is possibly TRBD1 (5 bases). Germline CDR1 LNHDA, CDR2 SQIVND (reference sequence). CDR3 length equals 11 residues. The V end lost 8 bases, the J end lost 5 bases, and 9 bases lay between the germline ends. CDR3 region: CASHQGYGYTF. The CDR3 nucleotides are TGTGCCAGTCATCAGGGATATGGCTACACCTTC.

This clone was picked up one time. This sequence joins TRBV7-9 and TRBJ1-4; D gene ambiguous. The germline V gene has CDR1 SEHNR and CDR2 FQNEAQ (reference sequence). Trimming shortened V by 7 bases and J by 8 bases, and 11 bases separated the two germline ends. The CDR3 extends over 12 amino acids. The CDR3 DNA reads TGTGCCAGCATTGATAATCGGGAAAAACTGTTTTTT. Amino acids: CASIDNREKLFF.

The chain joins TRBV19 to TRBJ1-2; TRBD1 agrees at 7 bases. The V gene end was trimmed by 5 bases and the J gene end by 2 bases; junction bases not matched to a gene: 5. Germline V gene sequence: CDR1 LNHDA, CDR2 SQIVND (reference sequence). The CDR3 sequence is 14 residues long. CDR3 protein: CASSDQGGNYGYTF. CDR3 nucleotides: TGTGCCAGTAGTGACCAGGGGGGCAACTATGGCTACACCTTC.

The chain couples TRBV15 to TRBJ1-3, with a possible D match to TRBD1 (5 bases). V was pared by 2 bases and J by 0 bases, with 14 bases between. The length of the CDR3 is 17 residues. Germline CDR1 LNHNV, CDR2 YYDKDF (reference sequence). DNA of the CDR3: TGTGCCACCAGCAGACTTCCAGGGCGCGACTCTGGAAACACCATATATTTT. Its protein product is CATSRLPGRDSGNTIYF.